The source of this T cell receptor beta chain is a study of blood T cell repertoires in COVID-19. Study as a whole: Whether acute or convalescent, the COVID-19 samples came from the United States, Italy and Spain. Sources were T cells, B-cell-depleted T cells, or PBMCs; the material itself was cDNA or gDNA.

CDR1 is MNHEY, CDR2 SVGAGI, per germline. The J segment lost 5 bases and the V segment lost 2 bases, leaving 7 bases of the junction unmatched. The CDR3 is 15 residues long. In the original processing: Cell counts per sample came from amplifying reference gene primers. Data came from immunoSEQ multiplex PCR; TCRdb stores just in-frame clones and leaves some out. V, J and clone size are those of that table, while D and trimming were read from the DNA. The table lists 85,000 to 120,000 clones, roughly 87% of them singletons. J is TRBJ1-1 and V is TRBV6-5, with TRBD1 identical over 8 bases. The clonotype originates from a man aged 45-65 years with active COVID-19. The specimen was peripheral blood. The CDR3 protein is CASSYQGAMGTEAFF. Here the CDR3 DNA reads TGTGCCAGCAGTTACCAGGGGGCGATGGGGACTGAAGCTTTCTTT.